This entry concerns a single T cell receptor (beta chain). The sample is drawn from a study of shared clonotypes between healthy human individuals. Study-level information: CD4 naive and memory got three plates each, CD8 naive two, CD8 memory one.

The material for each subset, its genomic DNA, was split evenly across several immunoSEQ plates. The assay was immunoSEQ multiplex PCR, and TCRdb's table has in-frame clones only and misses some. The sample carries 2 million to 2.5 million clones, approximately 93% recorded once. Specimen: naive CD4+ T cells from PBMCs. Subset given: CD45RA+ positively selected. The source of this sequence is a man between 18 and 35 years old in good health. Some clones in this sample may be carry-over from other donors' samples.

The CDR3 region is CASSKWTGGIGQPQHF. CDR3 bases: TGTGCCAGTAGTAAGTGGACAGGGGGCATTGGTCAGCCCCAGCATTTT. V is TRBV19 and J is TRBJ1-5; 11 nucleotides match TRBD1. The CDR3 length is 16 residues. With V trimmed by 4 bases and J by 6 bases, 8 bases remained unmatched. CDR1 is LNHDA and CDR2 is SQIVND in the germline V gene (reference sequence).